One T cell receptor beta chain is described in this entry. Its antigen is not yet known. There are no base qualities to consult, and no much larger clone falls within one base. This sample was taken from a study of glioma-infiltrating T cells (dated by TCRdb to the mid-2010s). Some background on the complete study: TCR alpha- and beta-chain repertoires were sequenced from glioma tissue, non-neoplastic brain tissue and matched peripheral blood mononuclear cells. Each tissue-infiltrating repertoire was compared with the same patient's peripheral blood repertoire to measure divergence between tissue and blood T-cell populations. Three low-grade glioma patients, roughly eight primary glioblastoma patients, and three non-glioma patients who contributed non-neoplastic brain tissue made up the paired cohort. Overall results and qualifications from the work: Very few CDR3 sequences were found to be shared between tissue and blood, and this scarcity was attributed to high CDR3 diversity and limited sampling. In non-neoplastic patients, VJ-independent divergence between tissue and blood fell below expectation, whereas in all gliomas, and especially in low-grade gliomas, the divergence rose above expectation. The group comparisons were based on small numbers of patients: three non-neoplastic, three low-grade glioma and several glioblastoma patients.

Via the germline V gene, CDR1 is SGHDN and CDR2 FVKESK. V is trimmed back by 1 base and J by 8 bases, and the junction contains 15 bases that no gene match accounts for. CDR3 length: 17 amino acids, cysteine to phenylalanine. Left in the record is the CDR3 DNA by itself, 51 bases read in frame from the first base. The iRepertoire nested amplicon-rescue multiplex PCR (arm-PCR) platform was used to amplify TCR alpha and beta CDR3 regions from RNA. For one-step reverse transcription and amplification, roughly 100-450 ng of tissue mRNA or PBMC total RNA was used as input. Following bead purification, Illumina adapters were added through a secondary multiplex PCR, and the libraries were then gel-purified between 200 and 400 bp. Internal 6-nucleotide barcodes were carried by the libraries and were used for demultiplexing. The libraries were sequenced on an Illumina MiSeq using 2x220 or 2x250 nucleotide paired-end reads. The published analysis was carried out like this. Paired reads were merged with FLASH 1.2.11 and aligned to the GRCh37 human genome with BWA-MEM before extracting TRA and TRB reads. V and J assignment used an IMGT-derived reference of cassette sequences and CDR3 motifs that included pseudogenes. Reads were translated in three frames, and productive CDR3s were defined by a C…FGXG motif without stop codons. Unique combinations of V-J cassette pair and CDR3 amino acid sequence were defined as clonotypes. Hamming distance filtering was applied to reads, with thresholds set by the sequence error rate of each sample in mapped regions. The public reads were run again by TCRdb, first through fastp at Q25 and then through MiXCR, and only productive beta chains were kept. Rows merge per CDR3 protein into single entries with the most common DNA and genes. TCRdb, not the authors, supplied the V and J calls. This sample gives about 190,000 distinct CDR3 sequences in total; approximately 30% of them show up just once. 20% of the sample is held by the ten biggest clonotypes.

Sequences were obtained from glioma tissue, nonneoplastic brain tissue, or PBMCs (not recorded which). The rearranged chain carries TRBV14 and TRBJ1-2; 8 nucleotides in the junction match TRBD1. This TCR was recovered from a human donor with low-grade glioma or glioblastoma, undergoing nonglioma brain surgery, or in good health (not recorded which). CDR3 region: CASSQGLDRGGFGGYTF. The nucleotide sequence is TGTGCCAGCAGCCAAGGACTCGACAGGGGAGGGTTTGGAGGCTACACCTTC.